This TCR beta chain was obtained from a study of blood T cell repertoires in COVID-19. Turning to the study itself: T cells, B-cell-depleted T cells, or PBMCs supplied cDNA or gDNA.

Enrolled during active infection, Seattle patients were then followed longitudinally. The assay was immunoSEQ multiplex PCR, and TCRdb's table has in-frame clones only and misses some. Of approximately 120,000 clones in the sample, around 74% are singletons; the top ten hold 6%. The CDR3 contains 20 residues. V gave up 10 bases and J gave up 2 bases, with 30 bases separating them. Germline values: CDR1 MNHEY, CDR2 SMNVEV (reference sequence). Sequencing was done on a sample of peripheral blood. V usage is TRBV27 and J usage is TRBJ1-6, with D possibly matching TRBD1 (5 bases). The sequence was collected from a man aged 80 or over with COVID-19, enrolled during active disease. CDR3 sequence: CATARGIYETGGAYNSPLHF. The CDR3 DNA is TGTGCCACCGCCCGGGGGATATATGAGACCGGGGGGGCCTATAATTCACCCCTCCACTTT.